This T cell receptor beta chain was sequenced during a study of cytomegalovirus exposure and HLA in healthy donors. Notes on the study in general: The study flagged around 150 TCR beta chains as cytomegalovirus-associated. Roughly uniform sequencing depth across donors was assumed, possibly incorrectly.

The table lists this clone with a count of one. Its antigen is undetermined. There are 12 residues in the CDR3. V was clipped by 6 bases and J by 1 base, with 7 bases between them. Germline V lookup: CDR1 SGHRS, CDR2 YFSETQ. Use of 60 Vbeta and 13 Jbeta primers characterized the PCR. Method: immunoSEQ multiplex PCR; TCRdb's copy keeps in-frame clones and lacks some. The sample contains approximately 210,000 clones, over 60% of which appear only once. The chain links TRBV5-1 to TRBJ2-5; D is perhaps TRBD1 (5 bases). The receptor's source is a woman aged 40 to 55 in good health and CMV-seronegative. Sequenced: PBMCs. The CDR3 reads CASTDSQETQYF. In DNA, the CDR3 is TGCGCCAGCACCGACAGCCAAGAGACCCAGTACTTC.